This entry describes one T cell receptor beta chain. The antigen is unknown. Sequencing used immunoSEQ multiplex PCR; TCRdb keeps in-frame clones, though not all of them. Here the sample spans over 120,000 clones, 92% being singletons. This entry belongs to a study of graft-versus-host responses after intestinal transplantation. The sequence was collected from a human donor who received an intestinal transplant. The source material was unstimulated CD4+ T cells sorted from spleen or lymph node cells, sampled before intestinal transplant.

CDR3 protein: CSVGGGTEAFF. The CDR3 DNA sequence: TGCAGCGTTGGAGGGGGGACTGAAGCTTTCTTT. This chain links TRBV29-1 with TRBJ1-1, with D perhaps TRBD1 (6 bases). The CDR3 is made up of 11 amino acids. Looked up from germline, CDR1 is SQVTM and CDR2 is ANQGSEA. V dropped 4 bases and J dropped 5 bases, with 8 bases sitting between them.